A selection of T cell receptor beta chains follows, all from one sample in a study of blood T cell repertoires in COVID-19. Assay: immunoSEQ multiplex PCR; the TCRdb copy retains only in-frame clones and omits some. The sample carries roughly 250,000 clones, 65% to 85% recorded once. The sequenced sample was peripheral blood. All receptors derive from a human donor in a cohort sampled during active COVID-19. Both conserved end residues are part of each CDR3. The D gene is left open where the match is weak. Size is omitted from some rows. Given values are once, few, many or a class for expanded clones.

v_gene	d_gene	abundance	j_gene	CDR3aa	CDR3nt
TRBV5-1	.	.	TRBJ1-5	CASSLTGNQPQHF	TGCGCCAGCAGCTTGACAGGCAATCAGCCCCAGCATTTT
TRBV11-1	.	few	TRBJ1-6	CASSLQGHSPLHF	TGTGCCAGCAGCTTGCAGGGTCATTCACCCCTCCACTTT
TRBV9	TRBD1	.	TRBJ1-1	CASSRRGQGGTEAFF	TGTGCCAGCAGTCGAAGGGGACAGGGGGGCACTGAAGCTTTCTTT
TRBV14	TRBD2	once	TRBJ2-1	CASSPIAGGAYNEQFF	TGTGCCAGCAGCCCTATAGCGGGGGGAGCCTACAATGAGCAGTTCTTC
TRBV7-6	TRBD2	.	TRBJ2-3	CASSSEGREGPDTQYF	TGTGCCAGCAGCTCGGAGGGGCGGGAGGGGCCAGATACGCAGTATTTT
TRBV19	TRBD1	.	TRBJ1-2	CASSISGQGGFYGYTF	TGTGCCAGTAGTATATCCGGACAGGGGGGTTTCTATGGCTACACCTTC
TRBV10-2	TRBD2	few	TRBJ2-1	CASRLGRRGGVDEQFF	TGCGCCAGCAGGTTGGGGAGGCGGGGGGGAGTCGATGAGCAGTTCTTC
TRBV29-1	TRBD1	.	TRBJ2-7	CSVLTGGLSYEQYF	TGCAGCGTACTAACAGGGGGGCTCTCCTACGAGCAGTACTTC
TRBV19	.	.	TRBJ1-2	CASSQPGGSSMDSSIGYTF	TGTGCCAGTAGTCAGCCGGGTGGCAGTAGTATGGACAGCTCTATTGGCTACACCTTC
TRBV5-4	.	.	TRBJ2-5	CASSSDRTQYF	TGTGCCAGCAGCTCGGACAGGACCCAGTACTTC
TRBV11-3	TRBD2	.	TRBJ2-3	CASSLRGGPADTQYF	TGTGCCAGCAGCTTACGCGGGGGGCCGGCAGATACGCAGTATTTT
TRBV19	TRBD1	.	TRBJ2-2	CASIRRGGQGRSGELFF	TGTGCCAGTATTCGGAGAGGGGGACAGGGAAGAAGCGGGGAGCTGTTTTTT
TRBV5-1	.	.	TRBJ2-1	CASSLGSGYNEQFF	TGCGCCAGCAGCTTGGGTAGCGGTTACAATGAGCAGTTCTTC
TRBV6-6	.	.	TRBJ1-1	CASSYSQGRNTEAFF	TGTGCCAGCAGTTACTCGCAGGGGCGTAACACTGAAGCTTTCTTT
TRBV10-3	.	.	TRBJ2-3	CAIKGGPGATDTQYF	TGTGCCATCAAGGGGGGGCCAGGGGCAACAGATACGCAGTATTTT
TRBV12-5	.	.	TRBJ2-1	CASGRGLVSSYNEQFF	TGTGCTAGTGGTCGCGGACTGGTCAGCTCCTACAATGAGCAGTTCTTC
TRBV12-3/TRBV12-4	.	.	TRBJ2-1	CASSSSFYEQFF	TGTGCCAGCAGCTCTTCGTTCTATGAGCAGTTCTTC
TRBV7-4	.	.	TRBJ2-7	CASPRTAIDEQYF	TGTGCCAGCCCCCGGACAGCGATCGACGAGCAGTACTTC
TRBV28	TRBD2	.	TRBJ2-3	CASSPAGVADTQYF	TGTGCCAGCAGCCCCGCGGGGGTAGCAGATACGCAGTATTTT
TRBV7-2	TRBD1	.	TRBJ2-7	CASSPWTGATYEQYF	TGTGCCAGCAGCCCTTGGACAGGGGCTACCTACGAGCAGTACTTC
TRBV2	TRBD1	.	TRBJ1-1	CASRAGQGRGYTEAFF	TGTGCCAGCAGGGCAGGACAGGGGAGGGGATACACTGAAGCTTTCTTT
TRBV19	TRBD1	few	TRBJ1-6	CASSVGQGTTYNSPLHF	TGTGCCAGTAGTGTAGGACAGGGGACGACCTATAATTCACCCCTCCACTTT
TRBV9	TRBD1	.	TRBJ1-1	CASSPRGQGEVGYTEAFF	TGTGCCAGCAGCCCCCGAGGACAGGGAGAGGTCGGGTACACTGAAGCTTTCTTT
TRBV18	TRBD2	.	TRBJ2-2	CASSPSSGRLTGELFF	TGTGCCAGCTCACCATCTAGCGGGAGGTTGACCGGGGAGCTGTTTTTT
TRBV20-1	.	.	TRBJ2-1	CSAPGYNEQFF	TGCAGTGCTCCCGGTTACAATGAGCAGTTCTTC
TRBV2	.	.	TRBJ1-4	CASSLGGLGEKLFF	TGTGCCAGCAGTTTAGGAGGGCTAGGTGAAAAACTGTTTTTT
TRBV2	TRBD1	.	TRBJ1-1	CASSEDRGHTEAFF	TGTGCCAGCAGCGAGGACAGGGGGCACACTGAAGCTTTCTTT
TRBV28	TRBD1	.	TRBJ2-1	CASRSGTGSYNEQFF	TGTGCCAGCAGATCAGGGACAGGGTCCTACAATGAGCAGTTCTTC
TRBV10-1	.	once	TRBJ2-1	CASSDGSGLAGREQFF	TGCGCCAGCAGTGATGGGTCGGGTCTAGCAGGAAGGGAGCAGTTCTTC
TRBV7-8	TRBD2	.	TRBJ2-2	CASSWKRGDANTGELFF	TGTGCCAGCAGCTGGAAGCGGGGGGACGCGAACACCGGGGAGCTGTTTTTT
TRBV2	.	.	TRBJ2-5	CASTGTSKETQYF	TGTGCCAGCACAGGGACATCCAAAGAGACCCAGTACTTC
TRBV29-1	.	once	TRBJ2-5	CSVVTGRETQYF	TGCAGCGTTGTTACAGGACGAGAGACCCAGTACTTC
TRBV5-5	TRBD2	few	TRBJ2-7	CASKQGTSGGAYEQYF	TGTGCCAGCAAGCAGGGGACTAGCGGGGGGGCTTACGAGCAGTACTTC
TRBV19	TRBD1	.	TRBJ2-7	CASSTKLTGAGYEQYF	TGTGCCAGTTCAACCAAACTAACAGGGGCCGGCTACGAGCAGTACTTC
TRBV7-2	TRBD1	.	TRBJ2-3	CASSPWGQGTLASTDTQYF	TGTGCCAGCAGCCCTTGGGGACAGGGGACGTTAGCTAGCACAGATACGCAGTATTTT
TRBV13	TRBD2	.	TRBJ2-1	CASSLGSSGGSYNEQFF	TGTGCCAGCAGCTTAGGGAGTAGCGGGGGATCCTACAATGAGCAGTTCTTC
TRBV21-1	.	.	TRBJ2-7	CASYYEQYF	TGTGCCAGCTACTACGAGCAGTACTTC
TRBV10-2	.	.	TRBJ2-7	CASSPLGYEQYF	TGCGCCAGCAGCCCCCTCGGCTACGAGCAGTACTTC
TRBV5-4	TRBD2	.	TRBJ2-1	CASSSGGLAASYNEQFF	TGTGCCAGCAGCTCTGGGGGACTAGCGGCATCCTACAATGAGCAGTTCTTC
TRBV2	.	.	TRBJ1-2	CASSPPGNNGYTF	TGTGCCAGCAGTCCTCCCGGGAACAATGGCTACACCTTC
TRBV29-1	TRBD1	.	TRBJ2-7	CSATGGSSYEQYF	TGCAGCGCTACAGGGGGGTCCTCCTACGAGCAGTACTTC
TRBV10-3	TRBD1	.	TRBJ2-5	CATEPGQGDETQYF	TGTGCCACTGAGCCAGGACAGGGGGATGAGACCCAGTACTTC
TRBV28	TRBD1	.	TRBJ1-4	CASSLYAGGDEKLFF	TGTGCCAGCAGTTTATACGCAGGGGGCGATGAAAAACTGTTTTTT
TRBV18	TRBD1	.	TRBJ2-7	CASSPPGQGFGEQYF	TGTGCCAGCTCACCACCGGGACAGGGTTTCGGCGAGCAGTACTTC
TRBV5-6	.	.	TRBJ1-1	CASSSFQGNTEAFF	TGTGCCAGCAGCTCGTTTCAGGGGAACACTGAAGCTTTCTTT
TRBV9	.	few	TRBJ2-1	CASSVDWRGYNEQFF	TGTGCCAGCAGCGTAGACTGGCGGGGTTACAATGAGCAGTTCTTC
TRBV24-1	.	.	TRBJ2-5	CATSEPGGETQYF	TGTGCCACCAGTGAACCGGGTGGCGAGACCCAGTACTTC
TRBV5-1	.	many	TRBJ2-1	CASRGPGNEQFF	TGCGCCAGCAGGGGGCCCGGCAATGAGCAGTTCTTC
TRBV11-3	TRBD2	once	TRBJ2-1	CASSGTSGGNEQFF	TGTGCCAGCAGCGGGACTAGCGGGGGTAATGAGCAGTTCTTC
TRBV6-5	TRBD1	.	TRBJ1-2	CASTTGAYGYTF	TGTGCCAGCACTACAGGGGCCTATGGCTACACCTTC
TRBV5-1	TRBD1	.	TRBJ2-6	CASSLGGQGTRSGANVLTF	TGCGCCAGCAGCTTGGGTGGACAGGGAACCCGTTCTGGGGCCAACGTCCTGACTTTC